These 3 T cell receptor beta chains originate from one sample sequenced in a study of T cell repertoires in cytomegalovirus infection. TCRdb called the reads again in MiXCR, with one record for every CDR3 protein. The sample has 510,000 or so distinct CDR3 sequences, roughly 29% seen once. Sequencing input: PBMCs. Every receptor here comes from a human donor in good health (CMV status not recorded). Some clones in this sample may be carry-over from other donors' samples.

This clonotype was recorded many times. The chain combines TRBV28 with TRBJ2-7; 8 positions match TRBD1. CDR1 and CDR2 from the germline V gene are MDHEN and SYDVKM. Trimming at V came to 8 bases and at J to 2 bases, leaving 8 bases not matched to a gene. This CDR3 contains 14 residues. For the CDR3, the DNA is TGTGCCAGCGCGACGACAGGGGTGACCTACGAGCAGTACGTC. Protein product: CASATTGVTYEQYV.

V and J are TRBV19 and TRBJ2-6, with TRBD1 matching over 10 bases. The CDR3 contains 18 residues. Losses at the gene ends were 4 bases for V and 2 bases for J; bases not matched to a gene: 8. The germline gives CDR1 LNHDA, CDR2 SQIVND (reference sequence). CDR3 amino acids: CASSKEGTGVPGANVLTF. CDR3 DNA: TGTGCCAGTAGTAAGGAGGGGACAGGGGTTCCTGGGGCCAACGTCCTGACTTTC.

The genes are TRBV11-3 and TRBJ1-1, with 8 bases that match TRBD1. V lost 4 bases and J lost 7; bases outside the gene matches: 5. The germline V gene encodes CDR1 SGHNT and CDR2 YENEEA. The CDR3 totals 13 residues. CDR3 bases: TGTGCCAGCAGCTCCGGGACAGGTAATGAAGCTTTCTTT. Residues: CASSSGTGNEAFF.